What follows is one T cell receptor beta chain and its context. Its antigen is as yet unknown. The germline V gene encodes CDR1 SGHAT and CDR2 FQDESV (reference sequence). This CDR3 is 15 amino acids long. This specimen comes from a study of blood T cells in healthy people across ages. Study conclusions and caveats: Naive CD4+ cell counts and diversity both ran higher in long-lived than in aged donors.

The donors, healthy Caucasians from Russia, were aged roughly 6 to 90. A second PCR of about 7 to 11 cycles used a sample-barcoded 5' primer and a J-beta primer mix. TCRdb called the 5' RACE reads again in MiXCR, with one record for every CDR3 protein. The table includes roughly 1,100,000 distinct CDR3 sequences, approximately 25% detected once. The same sample was also used in a study of T cells of mothers and their children. Per that study: A few mothers and their six children, all healthy Caucasians, donated. Comparable shaping of TCR recombination output by thymic selection was observed in related and unrelated pairs.

V is TRBV11-1 and J is TRBJ2-5; 9 bases fit TRBD1. Near its end, the DNA agrees better with TRBJ2-7, so the J call may be wrong. The sample was blood. The TCR was taken from a girl aged 2 to 9 in good health. The CDR3 region is CASSYTGTGFNEQYF. CDR3 nucleotides: TGTGCCAGCAGCTACACCGGGACAGGGTTCAACGAGCAGTACTTC.